This T cell receptor (beta chain) was identified during a study of blood T cells in healthy people across ages. The wider study: The template switching approach captured approximately one barcoded beta molecule for every two T cells.

PBMCs, at least 7 million per sample, were isolated. Study-level findings and limits: Estimates of diversity drawn from one million T cells were considered underestimates.

Primers used in a second PCR of roughly 7 to 11 cycles were a sample-barcoded 5' primer and a J-beta primer mix. TCRdb re-derived calls from the 5' RACE reads in MiXCR, one entry per CDR3 protein. The table lists some 710,000 distinct CDR3 sequences, about half of them singletons. A remark on this clonotype: The antigen remains unidentified.

Per germline, CDR1 SGHRS and CDR2 YFSETQ. The CDR3 runs to 13 residues. The ends were cut back, 4 bases at V and 3 bases at J, with 11 bases in the middle. The chain couples TRBV5-1 to TRBJ2-7; tentative D call: TRBD1 (6 bases). The receptor's source is a man older than 75 in good health. The specimen was blood. As DNA, the CDR3 is TGCGCCAGCAGCCGACAGGTCGACTACGAGCAGTACTTC. The encoded protein is CASSRQVDYEQYF.